One and the same sample provided the 6 T cell receptor beta chains below, sequenced in a study of CD8+ T cells in alopecia areata. Regarding treatment: oral pan-JAK inhibitor, 5-10 mg twice daily. Once RNA had been extracted, it was reverse transcribed into cDNA to act as the sequencing template. TCRdb keeps only in-frame clones here, not all; method: immunoSEQ multiplex PCR. The top ten hold 0.75% to 0.95% of the sample, which has roughly 250,000 clones, roughly 63% seen once. This specimen was CD4+ T cells sorted from blood, taken around week 53, from a patient treated with tofacitinib. The receptor source for this set is a human donor with alopecia areata.

The CDR3 sequence is CASSRRIQLSTDTQYF. CDR3 DNA: TGCGCCAGCAGCCGGAGGATCCAACTAAGCACAGATACGCAGTATTTT. V and J are TRBV4-3 and TRBJ2-3, with D maybe TRBD2 (5 bases). The length of the CDR3 is 16 residues. V shed 4 bases and J shed 0 bases, with 14 bases lying between them. Germline values: CDR1 LGHNA, CDR2 YSLEER.

This clone was observed a few times. The chain combines TRBV6-5 with TRBJ1-1; D possibly corresponds to TRBD1 (5 bases). The CDR3 is 15 amino acids. Germline V lookup: CDR1 MNHEY, CDR2 SVGAGI. Trimming removed 2 bases at V and 5 bases at J, with 15 bases between. The CDR3 DNA sequence: TGTGCCAGCAGTTACCAAAGGGGTGGAGGGACTGAAGCTTTCTTT. Translated: CASSYQRGGGTEAFF.

Comment on this clone: This may be a read error: a much more frequent sequence differs by one nucleotide. This chain links TRBV7-2 with TRBJ2-5; D gene unclear. V was trimmed by 3 bases and J by 5 bases, leaving 10 bases between them. This CDR3 is built from 13 residues. Germline V CDR1 and CDR2: SGHTA, FQGNSA. Here the CDR3 DNA reads TGTGCCAGCAGCTTGGGTCCCCGGGAGACCCAGTACTTC. Encoded protein: CASSLGPRETQYF.

V gene TRBV9 combines with J gene TRBJ1-1, with D uncertain. The germline V gene encodes CDR1 SGDLS and CDR2 YYNGEE. CDR3 length: 13 residues. Trimming took 3 bases from V and 0 from J, leaving 6 bases between them. CDR3 in amino acids: CASSANLNTEAFF. DNA for the CDR3: TGTGCCAGCAGCGCTAACCTGAACACTGAAGCTTTCTTT. Supplemented by reference TRBV9 and TRBJ1-1, the full variable domain reads DSGVTQTPKHLITATGQRVTLRCSPRSGDLSVYWYQQSLDQGLQFLIQYYNGEERAKGNILERFSAQQFPDLHSELNLSSLELGDSALYFCASSANLNTEAFFGQGTRLTVV.

The chain couples TRBV12-5 to TRBJ2-7; tentatively, D is TRBD1 or TRBD2 (5 bases each). The CDR3 length is 17 residues. CDR1 LGHNT and CDR2 FRNRAP come from the germline V gene. The V end lost 0 bases, the J end lost 3 bases, and 18 bases lay between the germline ends. For the CDR3, the DNA is TGTGCTAGTGGTTTGGTAATCGGGGCCAACCTAAACTACGAGCAGTACTTC. It translates to CASGLVIGANLNYEQYF.

The CDR3 DNA reads TGCGCCAGCAGTCAAGTCCCACTAAGCAATCAGCCCCAGCATTTT. Translating gives CASSQVPLSNQPQHF. The chain employs TRBV23-1 and TRBJ1-5; no definite D call. TRBV23-1 belongs to the ORF category, with a function that is uncertain. Between the trimmed V and J ends, which lost 2 bases and 1 base, there was a span of 9 bases. The CDR3 extends over 15 amino acids.